This entry features one TCR beta chain sequence. These data are taken from a study of cytomegalovirus exposure and HLA in healthy donors. Data came from immunoSEQ multiplex PCR; TCRdb stores just in-frame clones and leaves some out. The sample has 100,000 or so clones, about 88% seen once; the top ten hold around 4.1%. V dropped 4 bases and J dropped 0; count of bases not matched to a gene: 8. CDR1 and CDR2 (germline): MGHDK, SYGVNS. This CDR3 region has 16 residues. Sequencing was carried out using PBMCs. The chain recombines TRBV25-1 with TRBJ1-2, with TRBD1 identical over 7 bases. The receptor comes from a woman between 18 and 30 years old in good health and CMV-seropositive. Here the CDR3 DNA reads TGTGCCAGCAGTGGCCCCCGGGACAGTGCTAACTATGGCTACACCTTC. This gives the protein CASSGPRDSANYGYTF.